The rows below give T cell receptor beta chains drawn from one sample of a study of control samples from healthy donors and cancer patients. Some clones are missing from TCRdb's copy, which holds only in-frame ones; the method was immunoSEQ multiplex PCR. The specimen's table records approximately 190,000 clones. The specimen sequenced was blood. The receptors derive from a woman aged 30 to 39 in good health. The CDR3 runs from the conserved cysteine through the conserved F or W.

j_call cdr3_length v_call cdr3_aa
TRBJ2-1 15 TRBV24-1 CATSDLQGDYNEQFF
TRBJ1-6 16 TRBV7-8 CASREGTPRSNSPLHF
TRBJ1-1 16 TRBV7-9 CASSYTPVGRDTEAFF
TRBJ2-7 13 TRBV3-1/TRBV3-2 CASSQDGGYEQYF
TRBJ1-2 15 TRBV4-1 CASSQGGADTSGYTF
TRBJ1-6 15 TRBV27 CASSPVRRVNSPLHF
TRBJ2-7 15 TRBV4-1 CASSQDRGGSYEQYF
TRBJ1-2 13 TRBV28 CASSLYPGYGYTF
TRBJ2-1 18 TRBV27 CASSSPGYVAGGSDEQFF
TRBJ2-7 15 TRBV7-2 CASSPRTGNSYEQYF
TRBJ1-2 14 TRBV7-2 CASSLTSGSYGYTF
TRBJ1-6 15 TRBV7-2 CASSSGPRNNSPLHF
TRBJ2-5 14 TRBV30 CAWSNSGRQETQYF
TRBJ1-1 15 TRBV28 CASKGQGLSDTEAFF
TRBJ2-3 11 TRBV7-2 CASRITDTQYF
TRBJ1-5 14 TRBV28 CASSFSGAKQPQHF
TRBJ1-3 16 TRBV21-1 CASSKGGGFSGNTIYF
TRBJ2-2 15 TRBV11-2 CASSRQGRRVGELFF
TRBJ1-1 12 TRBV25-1 CASSKGWTEAFF
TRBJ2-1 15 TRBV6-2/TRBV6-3 CASSLYRGGDNEQFF
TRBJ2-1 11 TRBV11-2 CASSLHNEQFF
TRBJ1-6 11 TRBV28 CASSLSSPLHF
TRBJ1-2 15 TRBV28 CASSLYPQNNYGYTF
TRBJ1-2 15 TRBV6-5 CASSYGSRGREGYTF
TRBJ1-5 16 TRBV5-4 CASSPGQGRVNQPQHF
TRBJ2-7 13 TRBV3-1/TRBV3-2 CASSGVLRGEQYF
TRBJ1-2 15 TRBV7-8 CASSFQDRDQGGYTF
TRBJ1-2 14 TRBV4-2 CASSQEYSNYGYTF
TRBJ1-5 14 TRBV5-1 CASSLSGSNQPQHF
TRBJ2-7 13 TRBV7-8 CASSLASGEEQYF
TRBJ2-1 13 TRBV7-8 CASSPGGRNEQFF
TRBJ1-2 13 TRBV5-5 CASSFQGRDGYTF
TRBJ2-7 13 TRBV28 CASRTGTLHEQYF
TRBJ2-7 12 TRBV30 CAWSVRGYEQYF
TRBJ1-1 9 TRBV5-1 CASTVEAFF
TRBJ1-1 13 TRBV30 CAWKGGPRAEAFF
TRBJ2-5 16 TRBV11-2 CASSLGIQQGRETQYF
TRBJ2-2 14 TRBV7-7 CASSGGPNTGELFF
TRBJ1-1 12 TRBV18 CASSPGHPEAFF
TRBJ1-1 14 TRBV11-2 CASSLRDTNTEAFF
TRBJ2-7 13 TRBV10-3 CAIGLAGGNEQYF
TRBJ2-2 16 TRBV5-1 CASSLAGFPNTGELFF
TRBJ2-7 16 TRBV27 CASGKDRAPALYEQYF
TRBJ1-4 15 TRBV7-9 CASSSIPATNEKLFF
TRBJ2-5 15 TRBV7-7 CASLVGLAAGETQYF
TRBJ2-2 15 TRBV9 CASSVGQGGTGELFF
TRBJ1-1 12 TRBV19 CASSQMNTEAFF
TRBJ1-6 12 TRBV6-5 CASNSETSPLHF
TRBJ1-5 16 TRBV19 CASSIPLRQGVQPQHF
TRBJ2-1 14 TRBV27 CASSLRDRYNEQFF
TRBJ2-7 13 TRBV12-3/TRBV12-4 CASSPRLAGEQYF